Shown below are 10 T cell receptor beta chains from a single sample sequenced in a study of human T cells and chemical hapten exposure. Documented time point: patch test 1, 2 weeks after DPC sensitization. Noted treatment: therapeutic diphenylcyclopropenone sensitization with weekly scalp DPC. TCRdb reanalysed the RACE reads using MiXCR and keeps one entry per CDR3 protein. The sample shows about 360,000 distinct CDR3 sequences, around 7% of them seen only once. This sample comprised whole blood, obtained in connection with sensitization to the hapten diphenylcyclopropenone (DPC). The receptors were sampled from a woman between 18 and 29 years old with alopecia areata. Some clones in this sample may be carry-over from other donors' samples.

This chain joins TRBV7-3 and TRBJ2-1, with 12 bases aligning to TRBD1. From germline, CDR1 is SGHTA and CDR2 FQGTGA. This CDR3 has 16 amino acids. Trimming removed 0 bases from V and 6 bases from J; junction bases left unmatched: 3. The CDR3 DNA reads TGTGCCAGCAGCTTAACGTCGGGACAGGGGGCCAATGAGCAGTTCTTC. Its protein product is CASSLTSGQGANEQFF.

The chain carries TRBV10-3 and TRBJ2-2; D is possibly TRBD2 (6 bases). The CDR3 has 13 amino acids. The V end lost 6 bases, the J end lost 4 bases, and 9 bases lay between the germline ends. CDR1 and CDR2 from the germline V gene are ENHRY and SYGVKD. This CDR3 is CAIRGTFTGELFF. CDR3 nucleotides: TGTGCCATCAGAGGGACTTTCACCGGGGAGCTGTTTTTT.

This chain joins TRBV7-8 and TRBJ1-1; D uncertain. V lost 4 bases and J lost 4, with 19 bases in between. Germline V CDR1 and CDR2: SGHVS, FQNEAQ. CDR3 length: 16 amino acids. The CDR3 sequence: CASSSRVELGSTEAFF. In nucleotides, the CDR3 is TGTGCCAGCAGCTCGAGGGTCGAGCTCGGTAGCACTGAAGCTTTCTTT.

The V and J genes are TRBV7-2 and TRBJ2-3; no firm D call. Per germline, CDR1 SGHTA and CDR2 FQGNSA. Trimming shortened V by 7 bases and J by 3 bases, and 17 bases separated the two germline ends. CDR3 length: 15 residues. CDR3 sequence (DNA): TGTGCCAGCACCCTGTCGCAAACGGAGACAGATACGCAGTATTTT. Its translation is CASTLSQTETDTQYF.

This clonotype appeared a few times. The chain links TRBV4-2 to TRBJ1-1, with no clear D. CDR3 length: 11 amino acids. Deletions cut 0 bases from V and 11 bases from J, with 7 bases between. CDR1 and CDR2 from the germline V gene are LGHNA and YNFKEQ. CDR3 sequence reads: CASSQESWAFF. The CDR3 nucleotides read TGTGCCAGCAGCCAAGAGTCTTGGGCTTTCTTT.

This clonotype was seen a handful of times. This chain joins TRBV6-2 or TRBV6-3 and TRBJ1-5, with 8 bases identical to TRBD1. With 5 bases clipped from V and 2 bases from J, the junction kept 17 bases outside the gene matches. Germline V CDR1 and CDR2: MNHEY, SVGEGT. This CDR3 has 19 amino acids. CDR3 region: CASSTHLGRGQSGNQPQHF. The DNA of the CDR3 is TGTGCCAGCAGTACACACCTTGGCAGGGGGCAAAGCGGCAATCAGCCCCAGCATTTT.

The rearrangement uses TRBV7-9 and TRBJ1-5; possible D gene TRBD1, 6 bases. Germline lookup yields CDR1 SEHNR and CDR2 FQNEAQ (reference sequence). The CDR3 consists of 16 residues. With 1 base removed from V and 3 bases from J, the gap between germline ends came to 13 bases. CDR3 nucleotide sequence: TGTGCCAGCAGCTTAGGACGAGGGACAACCAATCAGCCCCAGCATTTT. The encoded protein is CASSLGRGTTNQPQHF.

A few counts support this clonotype. The CDR3 sequence: CASSFQVRGNTIYF. The CDR3 bases are TGTGCCAGCAGCTTTCAGGTGCGGGGAAACACCATATATTTT. The V and J genes are TRBV5-6 and TRBJ1-3; D is unclear. The CDR3 is made up of 14 amino acids. V lost 2 bases and J lost 4, with 10 bases in between. Germline V gene lookup returns CDR1 SGHDT and CDR2 YYEEEE. The full variable domain, in which reference TRBV5-6 and TRBJ1-3 provide the parts outside the CDR3, is DAGVTQSPTHLIKTRGQQVTLRCSPKSGHDTVSWYQQALGQGPQFIFQYYEEEERQRGNFPDRFSGHQFPNYSSELNVNALLLGDSALYLCASSFQVRGNTIYFGEGSWLTVV.

This clonotype was observed a few times. The rearrangement uses TRBV7-2 and TRBJ1-4; weak D call: TRBD1 (5 bases). The CDR3 is made up of 14 amino acids. Germline CDR1 and CDR2: SGHTA and FQGNSA. CDR3 sequence: CANPCGGADEKLFF. The CDR3 DNA follows: TGTGCAAACCCTTGTGGGGGAGCGGATGAAAAACTGTTTTTT.

Note on this clonotype: It is likely a read error, because the conserved phenylalanine at the end of the CDR3 is missing. The limits of the CDR3 on the DNA are not certain, so only TCRdb's listed CDR3 is given. This chain links TRBV6-5 with TRBJ2-1. Germline CDR1 MNHEY, CDR2 SVGAGI. The CDR3 has 8 amino acids, counting both end residues. CDR3: CASSLRRI.